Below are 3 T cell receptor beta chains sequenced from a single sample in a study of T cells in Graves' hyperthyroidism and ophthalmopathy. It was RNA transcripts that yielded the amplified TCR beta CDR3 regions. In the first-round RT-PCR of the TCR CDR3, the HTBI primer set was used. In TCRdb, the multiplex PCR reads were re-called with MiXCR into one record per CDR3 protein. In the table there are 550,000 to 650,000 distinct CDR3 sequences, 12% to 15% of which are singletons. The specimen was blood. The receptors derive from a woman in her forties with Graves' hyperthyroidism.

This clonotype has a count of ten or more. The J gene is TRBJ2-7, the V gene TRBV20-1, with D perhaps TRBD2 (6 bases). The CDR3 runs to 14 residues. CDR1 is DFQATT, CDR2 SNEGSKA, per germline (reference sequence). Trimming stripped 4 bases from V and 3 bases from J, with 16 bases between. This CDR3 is CSATLDWRDYEQYF. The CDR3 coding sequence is TGCAGTGCTACCCTTGACTGGAGGGACTACGAGCAGTACTTC.

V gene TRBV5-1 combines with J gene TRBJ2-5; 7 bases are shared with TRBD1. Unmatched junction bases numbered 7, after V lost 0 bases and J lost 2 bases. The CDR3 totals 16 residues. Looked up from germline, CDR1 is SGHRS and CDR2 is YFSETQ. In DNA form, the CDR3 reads TGCGCCAGCAGCTTGGATAGGACAGGCGAGCAAGAGACCCAGTACTTC. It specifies CASSLDRTGEQETQYF.

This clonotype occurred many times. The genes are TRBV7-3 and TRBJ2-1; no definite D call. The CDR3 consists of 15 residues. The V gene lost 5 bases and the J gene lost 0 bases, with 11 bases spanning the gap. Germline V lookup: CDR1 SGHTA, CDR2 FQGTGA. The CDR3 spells CASSARKSSYNEQFF. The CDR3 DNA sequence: TGTGCCAGCAGCGCGCGAAAAAGCTCCTACAATGAGCAGTTCTTC.